This T cell receptor (beta chain) was recorded in a study of CD8 T cells in Susac syndrome. General observations from the study: It was acknowledged in the study that its TCR sequencing and HLA analysis involved a relatively small number of individuals.

The RNA, about 0.45 to 1 ug, was put through reverse transcription using random hexamers. MiXCR was run by TCRdb on the immunoSEQ multiplex PCR reads, yielding one entry per CDR3 protein. The table includes 190,000 or so distinct CDR3 sequences, around 96% detected once. Turning to this clonotype: Its antigen is unknown.

V lost 4 bases, J lost 5 bases, and 11 bases stayed unmatched. The CDR3 spans 16 residues. Germline V gene data show CDR1 as LNHDA and CDR2 as SQIVND (reference sequence). The chain uses TRBV19 and TRBJ2-1, with 7 bases identical to TRBD2. The sequenced sample was CD4+ T cells from PBMCs. This receptor was taken from a human donor with multiple sclerosis. CDR3 loop: CASSNPLAAPDNEQFF. The CDR3 DNA reads TGTGCCAGTAGTAACCCGCTAGCGGCACCTGACAATGAGCAGTTCTTC.